What follows are 2 T cell receptor beta chains derived from one specimen sequenced in a study of chemoradiotherapy in HPV16-positive cancers. Sequencing used immunoSEQ multiplex PCR; TCRdb keeps in-frame clones, though not all of them. The sample yields around 580 clones, approximately 91% seen once. The source was tumor tissue, collected from a patient who underwent chemoradiotherapy. The source of these receptors is a human donor with HPV-associated anogenital cancer.

The V call is TRBV7-8, the J call TRBJ2-4; 8 nucleotides align to TRBD2. The CDR3 loop spans 17 amino acids. V gave up 8 bases and J gave up 0 bases; unmatched junction bases: 12. CDR1 and CDR2 (germline): SGHVS, FQNEAQ. CDR3 loop: CASSPGGAGLAKNIQYF. In DNA, the CDR3 is TGTGCCAGCTCCCCCGGGGGGGCGGGGCTAGCCAAAAACATTCAGTACTTC.

V and J are TRBV6-5 and TRBJ1-6; weak D call: TRBD1 (5 bases). Per germline, CDR1 MNHEY and CDR2 SVGAGI. The CDR3 is 15 residues long. The ends were cut back, 3 bases at V and 7 bases at J, with 13 bases in the middle. The CDR3 is CASSYDSGGNSPLHF. CDR3 bases: TGTGCCAGCAGTTATGATTCCGGGGGAAATTCACCCCTCCACTTT.